This T cell receptor (beta chain) was identified during a study of T-cell memory formation after mild COVID-19. Study in general: The TCR clusters were mostly specific to one donor.

TCRdb reanalysed the 5' RACE reads using MiXCR and keeps one entry per CDR3 protein. The table has hundreds of thousands of distinct CDR3 sequences, roughly 25% seen once; the top ten hold around 12%. The study, taken as a whole, reports: Memory from before infection featured some responding clones, which suggests cross-reactive memory joined. A balance of CD4 and CD8 characterized clones contracting day 15 to 85, whereas later expanders leaned CD4+.

This clonotype was observed many times. Its antigen remains unknown. The CDR3 consists of 11 residues. Per germline, CDR1 SEHNR and CDR2 FQNEAQ (reference sequence). Trimming shortened V by 1 base and J by 8 bases, and 3 bases separated the two germline ends. The chain carries TRBV7-9 and TRBJ2-1; unclear D gene. This receptor was identified in an adult woman who had mild COVID-19 (a few samples of this study predate the infection). Cell type and time point are not known. The sample comprised PBMCs or a T cell subset sorted from them (not recorded which). The CDR3 DNA is TGTGCCAGCAGCTTAGAATATGAGCAGTTCTTC. It translates to CASSLEYEQFF.